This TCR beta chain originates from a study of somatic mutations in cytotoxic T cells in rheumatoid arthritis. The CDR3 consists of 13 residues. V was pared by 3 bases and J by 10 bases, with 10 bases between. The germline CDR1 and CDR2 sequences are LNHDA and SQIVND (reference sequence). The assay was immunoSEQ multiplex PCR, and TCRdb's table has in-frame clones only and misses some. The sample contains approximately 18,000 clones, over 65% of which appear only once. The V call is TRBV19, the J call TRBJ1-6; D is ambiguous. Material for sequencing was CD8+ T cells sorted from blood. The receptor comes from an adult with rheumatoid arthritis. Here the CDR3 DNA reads TGTGCCAGTAGTATTGGACCAGTGTCACCCCTCCACTTT. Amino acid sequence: CASSIGPVSPLHF. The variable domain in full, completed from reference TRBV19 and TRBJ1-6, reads DGGITQSPKYLFRKEGQNVTLSCEQNLNHDAMYWYRQDPGQGLRLIYYSQIVNDFQKGDIAEGYSVSREKKESFPLTVTSAQKNPTAFYLCASSIGPVSPLHFGNGTRLTVT.